This T cell receptor beta chain was sequenced for a study of blood T cell repertoires in COVID-19. Study summary: T cells, B-cell-depleted T cells, or PBMCs provided the cDNA or gDNA that served as material.

This clone was detected a few times. Germline CDR1 MGHRA, CDR2 YSYEKL. V lost 1 base to trimming and J lost 7 bases; unmatched junction nucleotides: 5. This CDR3 is 14 amino acids long. Per the study methods: Researchers report that nucleated cell counts were estimated from reference gene primer amplification. Method: immunoSEQ multiplex PCR; TCRdb's copy keeps in-frame clones and lacks some. V, J and clone size derive from that table, while D and trimming were established from the DNA sequence. The sample records under 250,000 clones, about four fifths being singletons. The chain links TRBV4-1 to TRBJ2-5; 8 bases map to TRBD2. The sequencing input was PBMCs or T cells enriched from blood (not recorded which). The TCR sequence derives from a woman in her 40s with acute COVID-19. CDR3 sequence: CASSQGTGTRTQYF. The CDR3, as DNA: TGCGCCAGCAGCCAAGGAACCGGGACTAGGACCCAGTACTTC.